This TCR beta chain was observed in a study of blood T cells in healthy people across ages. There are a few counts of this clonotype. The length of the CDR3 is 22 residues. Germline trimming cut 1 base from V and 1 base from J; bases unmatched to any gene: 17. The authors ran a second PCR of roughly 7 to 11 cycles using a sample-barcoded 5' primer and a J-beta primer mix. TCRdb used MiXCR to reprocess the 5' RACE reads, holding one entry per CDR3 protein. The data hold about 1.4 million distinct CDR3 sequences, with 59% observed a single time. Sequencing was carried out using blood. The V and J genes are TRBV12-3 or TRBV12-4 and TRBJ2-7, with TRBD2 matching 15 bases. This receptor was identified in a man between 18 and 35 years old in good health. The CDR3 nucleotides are TGTGCCAGCAGTTTAGATCCGGGACAGTGGACTAGCGGGAGGGAGATATCCTACGAGCAGTACTTC. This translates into CASSLDPGQWTSGREISYEQYF.